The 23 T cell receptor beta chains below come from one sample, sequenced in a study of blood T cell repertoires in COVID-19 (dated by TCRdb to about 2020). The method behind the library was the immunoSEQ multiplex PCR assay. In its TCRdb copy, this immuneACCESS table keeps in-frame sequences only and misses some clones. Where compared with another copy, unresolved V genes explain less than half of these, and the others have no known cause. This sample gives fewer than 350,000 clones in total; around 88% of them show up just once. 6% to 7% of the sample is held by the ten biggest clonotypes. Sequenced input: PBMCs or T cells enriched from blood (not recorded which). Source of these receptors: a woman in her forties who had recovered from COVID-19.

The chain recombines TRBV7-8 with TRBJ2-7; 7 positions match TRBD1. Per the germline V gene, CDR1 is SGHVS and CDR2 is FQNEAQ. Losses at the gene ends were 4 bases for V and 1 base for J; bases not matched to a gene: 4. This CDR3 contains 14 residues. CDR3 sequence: CASSSGQTSYEQYF. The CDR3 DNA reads TGTGCCAGCAGCTCGGGACAGACATCCTACGAGCAGTACTTC.

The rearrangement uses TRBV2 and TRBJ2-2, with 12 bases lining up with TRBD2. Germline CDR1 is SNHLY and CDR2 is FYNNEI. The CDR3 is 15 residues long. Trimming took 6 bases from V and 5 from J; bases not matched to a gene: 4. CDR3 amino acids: CASRRLAGVTGELFF. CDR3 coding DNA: TGTGCCAGCAGGCGACTAGCGGGAGTTACCGGGGAGCTGTTTTTT.

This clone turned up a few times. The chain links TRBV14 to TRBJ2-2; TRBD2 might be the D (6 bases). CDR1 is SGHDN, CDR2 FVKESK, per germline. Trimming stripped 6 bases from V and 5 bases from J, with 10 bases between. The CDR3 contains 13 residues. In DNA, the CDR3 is TGTGCCAGCAGGACTGGGGGGACCGGGGAGCTGTTTTTT. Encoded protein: CASRTGGTGELFF.

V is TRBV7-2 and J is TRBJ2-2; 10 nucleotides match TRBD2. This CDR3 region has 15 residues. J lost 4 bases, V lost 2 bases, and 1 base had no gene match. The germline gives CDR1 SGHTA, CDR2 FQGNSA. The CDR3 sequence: CASSLRLAGTGELFF. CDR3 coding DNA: TGTGCCAGCAGCTTACGACTAGCGGGCACCGGGGAGCTGTTTTTT.

DNA of the CDR3: TGCGCCAGCAGCTTTTTAGGGGGAAGGACAGCGGGGGAGACCCAGTACTTC. Translating it yields CASSFLGGRTAGETQYF. The chain combines TRBV5-1 with TRBJ2-5; possibly TRBD2 for D (7 bases). Germline V gene lookup returns CDR1 SGHRS and CDR2 YFSETQ. The V end lost 2 bases, the J end lost 5 bases, and 22 bases lay between the germline ends. This CDR3 has 17 residues.

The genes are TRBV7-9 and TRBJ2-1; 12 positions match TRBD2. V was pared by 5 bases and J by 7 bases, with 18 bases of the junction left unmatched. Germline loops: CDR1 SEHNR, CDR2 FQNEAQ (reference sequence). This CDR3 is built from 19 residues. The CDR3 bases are TGTGCCAGCAGCCAACCGACTAGCGGGAGCTACCGGGTACTAAATGAGCAGTTCTTC. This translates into CASSQPTSGSYRVLNEQFF.

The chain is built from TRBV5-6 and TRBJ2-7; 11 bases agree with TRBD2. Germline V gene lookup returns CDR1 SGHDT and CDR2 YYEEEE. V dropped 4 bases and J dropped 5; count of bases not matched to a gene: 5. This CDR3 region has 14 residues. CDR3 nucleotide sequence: TGTGCCAGCAGCGTACTAGCGGGAGTCAACGAGCAGTACTTC. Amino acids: CASSVLAGVNEQYF.

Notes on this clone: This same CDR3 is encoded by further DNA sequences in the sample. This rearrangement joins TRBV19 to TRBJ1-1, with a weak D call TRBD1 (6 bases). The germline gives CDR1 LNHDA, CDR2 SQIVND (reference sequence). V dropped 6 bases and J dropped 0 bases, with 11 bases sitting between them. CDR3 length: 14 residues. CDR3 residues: CASRKGHLNTEAFF. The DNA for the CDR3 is TGTGCCAGTAGAAAGGGACATTTGAACACTGAAGCTTTCTTT.

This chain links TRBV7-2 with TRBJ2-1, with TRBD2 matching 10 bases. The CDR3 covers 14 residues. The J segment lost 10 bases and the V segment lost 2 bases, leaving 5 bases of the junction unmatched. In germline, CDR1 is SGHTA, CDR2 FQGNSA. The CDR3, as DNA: TGTGCCAGCAGCTTACGACTAGCGGGTGGGGAGCAGTTCTTC. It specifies CASSLRLAGGEQFF.

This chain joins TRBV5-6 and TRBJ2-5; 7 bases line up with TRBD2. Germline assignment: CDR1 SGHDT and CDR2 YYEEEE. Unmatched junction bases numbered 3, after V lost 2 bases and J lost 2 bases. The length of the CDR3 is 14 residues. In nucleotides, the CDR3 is TGTGCCAGCAGCTTCCTAGCGGAACAAGAGACCCAGTACTTC. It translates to CASSFLAEQETQYF.

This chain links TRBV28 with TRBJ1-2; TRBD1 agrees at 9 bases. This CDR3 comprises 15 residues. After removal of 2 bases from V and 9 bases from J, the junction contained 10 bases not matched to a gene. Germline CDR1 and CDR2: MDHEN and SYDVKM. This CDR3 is CASSLTPGQGSRYTF. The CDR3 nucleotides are TGTGCCAGCAGTTTAACCCCGGGACAGGGATCTCGCTACACCTTC.

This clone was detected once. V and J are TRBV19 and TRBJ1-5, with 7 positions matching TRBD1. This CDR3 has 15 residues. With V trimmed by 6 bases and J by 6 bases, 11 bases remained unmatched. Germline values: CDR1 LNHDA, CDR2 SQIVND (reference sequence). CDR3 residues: CASSLDRDLSQPQHF. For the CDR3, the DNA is TGTGCCAGTAGCCTTGACAGGGATCTTAGTCAGCCCCAGCATTTT.

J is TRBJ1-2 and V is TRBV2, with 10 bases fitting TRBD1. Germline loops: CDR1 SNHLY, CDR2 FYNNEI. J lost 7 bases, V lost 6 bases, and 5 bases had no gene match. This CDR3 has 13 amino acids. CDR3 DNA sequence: TGTGCCAGCAGCGGTGACAGGGGGCCTGGCTACACCTTC. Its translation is CASSGDRGPGYTF.

CDR3 DNA: TGTGCCACCAGTGATTTCGGCGGGGGAGGACGCTATGGCTACACCTTC. It yields the protein CATSDFGGGGRYGYTF. The V and J genes are TRBV24-1 and TRBJ1-2; the D gene is possibly TRBD1 (5 bases). This CDR3 region has 16 residues. The germline V gene encodes CDR1 KGHDR and CDR2 SFDVKD. Trimming removed 1 base at V and 4 bases at J, with 15 bases between.

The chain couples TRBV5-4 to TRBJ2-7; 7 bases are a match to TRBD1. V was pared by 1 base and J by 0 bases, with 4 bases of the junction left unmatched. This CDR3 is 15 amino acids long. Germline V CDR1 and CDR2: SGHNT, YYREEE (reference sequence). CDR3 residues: CASSLSGTDSYEQYF. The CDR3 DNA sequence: TGTGCCAGCAGCTTGTCGGGGACAGACTCCTACGAGCAGTACTTC.

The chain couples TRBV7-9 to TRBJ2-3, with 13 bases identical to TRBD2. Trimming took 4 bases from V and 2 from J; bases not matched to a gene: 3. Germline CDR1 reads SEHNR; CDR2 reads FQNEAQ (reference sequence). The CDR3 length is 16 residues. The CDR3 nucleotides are TGTGCCAGCAGCTGGGGACTAGCGGGACTCACAGATACGCAGTATTTT. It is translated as CASSWGLAGLTDTQYF.

Written as DNA, the CDR3 is TGTGCCAGCAGCTTTCGTAGCTGGAGGGAAGGGAACACCGGGGAGCTGTTTTTT. It codes for CASSFRSWREGNTGELFF. J is TRBJ2-2 and V is TRBV5-6; D perhaps matches TRBD2 (6 bases). The CDR3 is 18 residues long. Trimming shortened V by 2 bases and J by 1 base, and 18 bases separated the two germline ends. Germline loops: CDR1 SGHDT, CDR2 YYEEEE.

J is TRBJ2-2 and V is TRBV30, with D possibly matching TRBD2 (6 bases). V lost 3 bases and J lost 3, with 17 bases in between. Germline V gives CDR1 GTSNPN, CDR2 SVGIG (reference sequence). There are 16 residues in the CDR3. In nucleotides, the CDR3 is TGTGCCTGGAGCCCCCCGGGGGTCGCCCACACCGGGGAGCTGTTTTTT. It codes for CAWSPPGVAHTGELFF. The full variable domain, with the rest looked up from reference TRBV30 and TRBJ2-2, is SQTIHQWPATLVQPVGSPLSLECTVEGTSNPNLYWYRQAAGRGLQLLFYSVGIGQISSEVPQNLSASRPQDRQFILSSKKLLLSDSGFYLCAWSPPGVAHTGELFFGEGSRLTVL.

CDR3 sequence reads: CASSQDLVAGVGGELFF. As DNA, the CDR3 is TGCGCCAGCAGCCAAGATTTGGTAGCGGGAGTGGGCGGGGAGCTGTTTTTT. The rearrangement joins TRBV4-3 to TRBJ2-2; 9 nucleotides line up with TRBD2. CDR3 size: 17 residues. CDR1 and CDR2 from the germline V gene are LGHNA and YSLEER. V lost 0 bases to trimming and J lost 7 bases; unmatched junction nucleotides: 9.

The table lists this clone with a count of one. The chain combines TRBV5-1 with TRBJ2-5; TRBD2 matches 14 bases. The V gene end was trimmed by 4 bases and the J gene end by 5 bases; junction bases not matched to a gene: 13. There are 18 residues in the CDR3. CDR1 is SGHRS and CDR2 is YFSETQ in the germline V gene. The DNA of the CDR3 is TGCGCCAGCAGCCTCCCCGGGACTAGCGGGAGAGGGGGGGAGACCCAGTACTTC. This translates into CASSLPGTSGRGGETQYF.

CDR3 coding DNA: TGTGCCAGCAGTTATGTAATCTCAGATACGCAGTATTTT. It translates to CASSYVISDTQYF. The gene calls are TRBV6-5 and TRBJ2-3; D not resolved. CDR3 size: 13 residues. The germline V gene encodes CDR1 MNHEY and CDR2 SVGAGI. V lost 3 bases to trimming and J lost 4 bases, with 8 bases between them.

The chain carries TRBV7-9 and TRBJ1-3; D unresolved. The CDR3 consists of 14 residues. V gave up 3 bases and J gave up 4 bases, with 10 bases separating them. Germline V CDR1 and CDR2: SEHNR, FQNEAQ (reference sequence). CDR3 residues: CASSFLGAGNTIYF. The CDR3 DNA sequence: TGTGCCAGCAGCTTTTTGGGAGCCGGAAACACCATATATTTT.

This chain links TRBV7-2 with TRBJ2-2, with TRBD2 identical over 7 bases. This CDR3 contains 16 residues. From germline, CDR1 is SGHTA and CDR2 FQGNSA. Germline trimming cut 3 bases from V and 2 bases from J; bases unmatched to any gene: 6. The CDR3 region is CASSFSGGRNTGELFF. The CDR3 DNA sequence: TGTGCCAGCAGCTTTTCGGGCGGGAGAAACACCGGGGAGCTGTTTTTT.